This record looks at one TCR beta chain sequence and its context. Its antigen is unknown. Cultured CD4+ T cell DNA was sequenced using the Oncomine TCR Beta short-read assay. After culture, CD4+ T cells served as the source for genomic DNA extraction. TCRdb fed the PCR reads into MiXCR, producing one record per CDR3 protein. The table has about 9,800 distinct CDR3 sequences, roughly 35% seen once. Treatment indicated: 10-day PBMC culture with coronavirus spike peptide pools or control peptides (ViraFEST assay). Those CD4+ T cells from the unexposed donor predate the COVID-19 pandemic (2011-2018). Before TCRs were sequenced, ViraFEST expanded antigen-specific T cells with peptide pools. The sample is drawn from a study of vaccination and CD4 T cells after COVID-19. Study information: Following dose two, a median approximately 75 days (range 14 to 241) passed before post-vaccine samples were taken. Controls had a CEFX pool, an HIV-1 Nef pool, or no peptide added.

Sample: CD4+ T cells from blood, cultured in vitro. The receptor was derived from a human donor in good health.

This CDR3 reads CASSLVDKNIQYF. The CDR3 DNA follows: TGTGCCAGCAGTTTAGTGGACAAAAACATTCAGTACTTC. This chain uses TRBV12-3 or TRBV12-4 with TRBJ2-4, with D hard to call. CDR3 length: 13 residues. Trimming shortened V by 1 base and J by 3 bases, and 4 bases separated the two germline ends.